This T cell receptor (beta chain) was sequenced for a study of circulating CD8 cells and anti-PD-1 response in melanoma. On the study more broadly: Anti-PD-1 was first-line therapy for about 50% of the 13 patients. Non-responders showed stable or progressive disease; responders showed complete or partial response.

From live CD3+CD8+TCRalphabeta+ cells, four PD-1 and/or TIGIT subsets were sorted. Trimming left V 0 bases short and J 0 bases short, with 9 bases between. This CDR3 region has 15 residues. Germline CDR1 reads SGHTA; CDR2 reads FQGNSA. The study's findings and limits: PD-1 and DPOS subsets showed similar, higher clonality than DNEG. A small cohort with few responders supplied the baseline and M1 comparisons.

By sample share, this clonotype is medium-sized. Its specificity is not known. Using approximately 15 ng of total RNA, TCR libraries were made with the QIAseq Immune Repertoire TCR panel. TCRdb ran MiXCR on the reads and lists one entry per CDR3 protein. The table shows 1,500 to 2,000 distinct CDR3 sequences, with more than 7.5% occurring only once. The specimen was CD8+ T cells from PBMCs, collected at baseline or after one month of anti-PD-1 therapy (not recorded which). The V gene is TRBV7-2, the J gene TRBJ2-7, with D uncertain. The receptor was derived from a human donor with melanoma. The CDR3 coding sequence is TGTGCCAGCAGCTTAGCCGCCAGTGGCTCCTACGAGCAGTACTTC. It is translated as CASSLAASGSYEQYF.